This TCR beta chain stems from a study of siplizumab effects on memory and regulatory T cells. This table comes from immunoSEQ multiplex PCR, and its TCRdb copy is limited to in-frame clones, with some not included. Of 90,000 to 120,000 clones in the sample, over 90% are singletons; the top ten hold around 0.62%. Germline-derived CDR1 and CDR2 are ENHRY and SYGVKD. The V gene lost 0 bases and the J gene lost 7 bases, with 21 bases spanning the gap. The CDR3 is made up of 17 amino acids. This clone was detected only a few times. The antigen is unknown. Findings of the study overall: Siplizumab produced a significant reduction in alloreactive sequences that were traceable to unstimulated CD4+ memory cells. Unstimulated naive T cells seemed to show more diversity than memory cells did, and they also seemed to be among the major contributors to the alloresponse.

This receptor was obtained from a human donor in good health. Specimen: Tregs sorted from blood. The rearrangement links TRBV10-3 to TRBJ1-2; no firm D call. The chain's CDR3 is CAISESARLYDGSGYTF. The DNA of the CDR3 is TGTGCCATCAGTGAGTCCGCGAGGTTATACGACGGTTCTGGCTACACCTTC.